One and the same sample provided the 9 T cell receptor beta chains below, sequenced in a study of blood T cell repertoires in COVID-19. Sequencing used immunoSEQ multiplex PCR; TCRdb keeps in-frame clones, though not all of them. The sample has about 47,000 clones, approximately 78% seen once. Sequenced: peripheral blood. The source of these receptors is a human donor with acute or convalescent COVID-19. The donor label of this sample is uncertain.

The chain has TRBV5-6 and TRBJ1-2; D remains unclear. The V end was cut by 0 bases, the J end by 8 bases, with 11 bases between. This CDR3 is built from 13 residues. Germline lookup yields CDR1 SGHDT and CDR2 YYEEEE. This chain's CDR3 is CASSLAVDIGYTF. CDR3 nucleotides: TGTGCCAGCAGCTTGGCCGTCGACATCGGCTACACCTTC.

The chain carries TRBV7-9 and TRBJ1-1; D not certain. CDR3 length: 14 amino acids. The V gene's germline CDR1 is SEHNR and CDR2 FQNEAQ (reference sequence). Trimming shortened V by 2 bases and J by 0 bases, and 7 bases separated the two germline ends. CDR3 amino acids: CASSLTALNTEAFF. The CDR3 region has the DNA TGTGCCAGCAGCTTAACAGCCCTGAACACTGAAGCTTTCTTT.

V gene TRBV9 combines with J gene TRBJ2-3; the D gene is possibly TRBD1 (5 bases). The length of the CDR3 is 14 residues. Trimming shortened V by 0 bases and J by 3 bases, and 8 bases separated the two germline ends. Germline V lookup: CDR1 SGDLS, CDR2 YYNGEE. DNA of the CDR3: TGTGCCAGCAGCGTAGAAGGGGTTACAGATACGCAGTATTTT. It translates to CASSVEGVTDTQYF.

The V call is TRBV6-5, the J call TRBJ2-2; 8 nucleotides line up with TRBD2. Germline V lookup: CDR1 MNHEY, CDR2 SVGAGI. This CDR3 region has 14 residues. V shed 8 bases, J shed 9 bases, and the junction held 11 bases outside the gene matches. The CDR3 is CASEDGSGSRELFF. The CDR3 DNA follows: TGTGCCAGCGAGGATGGGAGCGGGAGCCGGGAGCTGTTTTTT.

CDR3 in DNA: TGTGCCACCGGGACATCCTCTACCCAAGAGACCCAGTACTTC. Translated: CATGTSSTQETQYF. This sequence joins TRBV19 and TRBJ2-5, with a possible D match to TRBD1 (6 bases). Germline V CDR1 and CDR2: LNHDA, SQIVND (reference sequence). The CDR3 covers 14 residues. V was shortened by 10 bases and J by 1 base, with 16 bases between the two germline ends.

The chain combines TRBV6-5 with TRBJ2-5; the match to TRBD2 covers 7 bases. This CDR3 region has 15 residues. CDR1 is MNHEY, CDR2 SVGAGI, per germline. The V gene end was trimmed by 10 bases and the J gene end by 4 bases; junction bases not matched to a gene: 15. DNA for the CDR3: TGTGCCACCCTTCCGACTTGGGGGAGGGGAGAGACCCAGTACTTC. Encoded protein: CATLPTWGRGETQYF.

The chain is built from TRBV7-9 and TRBJ1-6; no clear D gene. V was shortened by 0 bases and J by 7 bases, with 7 bases between the two germline ends. CDR3 size: 14 residues. Germline V lookup: CDR1 SEHNR, CDR2 FQNEAQ (reference sequence). CDR3 sequence reads: CASSLAPRNSPLHF. The CDR3 region has the DNA TGTGCCAGCAGCTTAGCGCCCAGAAATTCACCCCTCCACTTT.

The chain employs TRBV13 and TRBJ1-3; tentative D call: TRBD1 (6 bases). Germline V gives CDR1 PRHDT, CDR2 FYEKMQ (reference sequence). The length of the CDR3 is 16 residues. V lost 1 base to trimming and J lost 0 bases, with 10 bases between them. The CDR3 sequence: CASSLEGQSSGNTIYF. The CDR3 DNA reads TGTGCCAGCAGCTTAGAAGGACAGAGCTCTGGAAACACCATATATTTT.

The chain recombines TRBV3-1 (or the pseudogene TRBV3-2) with TRBJ2-2; D possibly corresponds to TRBD2 (5 bases). This CDR3 comprises 14 residues. With 4 bases removed from V and 8 bases from J, the gap between germline ends came to 14 bases. The V gene's germline CDR1 is LGHDT and CDR2 YNNKEL (reference sequence). The CDR3: CASSPWQAGGELFF. The CDR3 coding sequence is TGTGCCAGCAGCCCTTGGCAGGCGGGTGGGGAGCTGTTTTTT.